The clone carrying this T cell receptor (beta chain) was seen only a few times. The antigen is undetermined. The data were produced by immunoSEQ multiplex PCR, yet TCRdb's version contains in-frame clones alone and is incomplete. The repertoire has tens of thousands of clones, 85% to 90% of them found once; the top ten carry approximately 19%. CDR3 length equals 14 residues. The V gene end was trimmed by 2 bases and the J gene end by 6 bases; junction bases not matched to a gene: 6. Germline CDR1 and CDR2: SGHDT and YYEEEE. The record originates from a study of T cell responses to AZD1222 COVID-19 vaccine. Study findings and constraints: Epitopes outside B.1.351 and B.1.1.7 mutated regions reportedly drew nearly half of spike TCRs.

Material: peripheral blood, obtained on day 0 of MenACWY control vaccination. The clonotype originates from an adult in good health. This chain links TRBV5-6 with TRBJ2-7, with 9 nucleotides matching TRBD1. The CDR3 loop is CASSLGTGSREQYF. The CDR3 DNA is TGTGCCAGCAGCTTAGGGACAGGGAGTCGCGAGCAGTACTTC.